Detailed here is one T cell receptor (beta chain). Original handling: Reference gene primers were amplified, and this amplification served to estimate nucleated cell counts. TCRdb keeps only in-frame clones here, not all; method: immunoSEQ multiplex PCR. That table is the source of V, J and clone size, and D and trimming were worked out from the DNA. The sample includes 70,000 to 100,000 clones, nearly 90% seen only once; the top ten take roughly 4%. These data originate in a study of blood T cell repertoires in COVID-19. Across the whole study: There were acute and convalescent COVID-19 samples, and they came from the United States, Italy and Spain. In each case, the material was cDNA or gDNA derived from T cells, B-cell-depleted T cells, or PBMCs.

The CDR3 is made up of 15 amino acids. Germline V gives CDR1 LGHDT, CDR2 YNNKEL (reference sequence). Trimming stripped 4 bases from V and 2 bases from J, with 13 bases between. The sequence was obtained from a woman of 80 years or more with active or convalescent COVID-19. The sequencing sample was made of peripheral blood. This chain uses TRBV3-1 (or the pseudogene TRBV3-2) with TRBJ2-3, with D hard to call. The CDR3 protein is CASSPTPRDTDTQYF. The CDR3 nucleotides are TGTGCCAGCAGCCCTACCCCGCGAGACACAGATACGCAGTATTTT.